The rows below give T cell receptor beta chains drawn from one sample of a study of CD8+CD57+ T cells in acquired aplastic anemia. A single record per CDR3 protein comes from TCRdb applying MiXCR to the reads. In the table there are roughly 200,000 distinct CDR3 sequences, 65% of which are singletons. Sequencing was carried out using sorted CD4+, CD8+, or CD8+CD57+ T cells (not recorded which) from PBMCs. The origin of the receptors is a human donor with aplastic anemia. The CDR3 runs from the conserved cysteine through the conserved F or W.

TRBV11-2	TRBJ1-2	CASTSGGRGGYTF
TRBV5-5	TRBJ2-7	CASSLGGQSEQYF
TRBV29-1	TRBJ2-1	CSVQRGNNEQFF
TRBV5-4	TRBJ1-1	CASSRGATNRNTEAFF
TRBV19	TRBJ2-7	CARPIGQGYEQYF
TRBV12-3/TRBV12-4	TRBJ2-7	CASKPIWDRPTHEQYF
TRBV7-3	TRBJ2-7	CASGLTPGYEQYF
TRBV28	TRBJ1-6	CASSGQNNSPLHF
TRBV20-1	TRBJ1-5	CSARGASQPQHF
TRBV20-1	TRBJ2-3	CSARQLQTSTDTQYF
TRBV7-8	TRBJ2-1	CATRLAAYNEQFF
TRBV7-8	TRBJ1-5	CASGLEGYSNQPRHF
TRBV29-1	TRBJ1-2	CSVEGGRANYGYTF
TRBV10-3	TRBJ2-2	CAIRGTERAGELFF
TRBV19	TRBJ2-1	CASRGLAPYNEQFF
TRBV20-1	TRBJ1-4	CSARWQVAEKLFF
TRBV15	TRBJ1-5	CATSRNEGLSNQPQHF